These T cell receptor beta chains were read from a single sample in a study of blood T cell repertoires in COVID-19. Clones were sequenced by immunoSEQ multiplex PCR, and TCRdb holds only the in-frame ones, with some missing. Seen here are about 160,000 clones, approximately 82% observed once, and the top ten hold 7%. The sequenced material came from peripheral blood. These receptors all come from a woman in her thirties or forties with COVID-19, enrolled during active disease. The CDR3 runs from the conserved cysteine through the conserved F or W. The D gene is left open where the match is weak. The listing skips clone size in some rows; elsewhere it reads once, few, many or a size class.

15 TRBD2 . TRBJ2-5 TRBV28 CASSPVAGVRETQYF TGTGCCAGCAGTCCCGTAGCGGGAGTTCGGGAGACCCAGTACTTC
15 TRBD2 . TRBJ2-1 TRBV19 CASTRAGGLYNEQFF TGTGCCAGCACAAGAGCGGGAGGGCTCTACAATGAGCAGTTCTTC
16 . . TRBJ1-4 TRBV5-1 CASSLGSNRGNEKLFF TGCGCCAGCAGCTTGGGCAGTAATCGGGGTAATGAAAAACTGTTTTTT
15 . few TRBJ2-5 TRBV7-9 CASSLRVEYQETQYF TGTGCCAGCAGCTTACGGGTGGAATACCAAGAGACCCAGTACTTC
14 . . TRBJ1-6 TRBV18 CASSPFRSDSPLHF TGTGCCAGCTCACCGTTCCGGTCGGATTCACCCCTCCACTTT
12 . . TRBJ2-5 TRBV2 CASRLVLKTQYF TGTGCCAGCAGACTAGTTCTGAAGACCCAGTACTTC
15 TRBD1 once TRBJ2-1 TRBV5-4 CASSWDRGPSNEQFF TGTGCCAGCAGCTGGGACAGGGGACCATCTAATGAGCAGTTCTTC
15 . . TRBJ2-2 TRBV19 CASSIGTVFTGELFF TGTGCCAGTAGTATAGGGACAGTGTTCACCGGGGAGCTGTTTTTT
13 . . TRBJ2-2 TRBV12-3/TRBV12-4 CASRGENTGELFF TGTGCCAGCAGAGGGGAAAATACCGGGGAGCTGTTTTTT
15 . . TRBJ1-2 TRBV19 CASSVDRTSNYGYTF TGTGCCAGTAGTGTTGACAGGACGTCTAACTATGGCTACACCTTC
15 . . TRBJ1-1 TRBV18 CASSPPGEGHTEAFF TGTGCCAGCTCACCACCGGGGGAGGGACATACTGAAGCTTTCTTT
17 . . TRBJ2-1 TRBV6-1 CASSEAFPNSPYNEQFF TGTGCCAGCAGTGAAGCATTCCCCAATTCCCCCTACAATGAGCAGTTCTTC
11 . . TRBJ2-1 TRBV29-1 CSVGTGSELFF .
12 . . TRBJ2-7 TRBV3-1/TRBV3-2 CASSQARYEQYF TGTGCCAGCAGCCAAGCCCGGTACGAGCAGTACTTC
16 TRBD1 . TRBJ1-1 TRBV5-6 CASSLHRGPMNTEAFF TGTGCCAGCAGTCTACACAGGGGCCCCATGAACACTGAAGCTTTCTTT
16 . . TRBJ2-4 TRBV2 CASSEASGKAKNIQYF TGTGCCAGCAGTGAAGCGTCAGGGAAAGCCAAAAACATTCAGTACTTC
17 TRBD2 . TRBJ2-1 TRBV29-1 CSASGEAGTRRIGEQFF TGCAGCGCAAGCGGAGAGGCCGGGACTAGACGGATCGGTGAGCAGTTCTTC
13 . . TRBJ1-2 TRBV11-3 CASSPEIWYGYTF TGTGCCAGCAGCCCTGAGATTTGGTATGGCTACACCTTC
15 . . TRBJ1-1 TRBV7-9 CASSLVAGARSEAFF TGTGCCAGCAGCTTAGTAGCGGGGGCAAGGTCTGAAGCTTTCTTT
17 . . TRBJ2-2 TRBV19 CASSSPFDGTGTGELFF TGTGCCAGTAGTTCCCCTTTTGATGGTACGGGCACCGGGGAGCTGTTTTTT
16 TRBD1 once TRBJ2-5 TRBV15 CATSRDLGTGRKTQYF TGTGCCACCAGCAGAGATTTGGGGACAGGGAGGAAGACCCAGTACTTC
12 . few TRBJ2-1 TRBV19 CASNGALDEQFF TGTGCCAGTAATGGGGCTTTGGATGAGCAGTTCTTC
14 . . TRBJ1-2 TRBV6-5 CASSYQQIIPAWTF TGTGCCAGCAGTTACCAACAGATTATACCTGCGTGGACCTTC
12 TRBD1 . TRBJ1-6 TRBV2 CASRQGRSPLHF TGTGCCAGCAGACAGGGGAGGTCACCCCTCCACTTT
13 . . TRBJ2-3 TRBV6-6 CASRQYGGDTQYF TGTGCCAGCAGACAATACGGGGGAGATACGCAGTATTTT
13 . many TRBJ2-7 TRBV11-2 CASSPKYEYEQYF TGTGCCAGCAGTCCAAAGTACGAGTACGAGCAGTACTTC
14 TRBD1 . TRBJ2-2 TRBV24-1 CATSRGTNTGELFF TGTGCCACCAGCAGGGGGACAAACACCGGGGAGCTGTTTTTT
17 . . TRBJ2-3 TRBV11-2 CASSLGLLDTSTDTQYF TGTGCCAGCAGCTTAGGCTTATTGGACACCAGCACAGATACGCAGTATTTT
20 . . TRBJ1-6 TRBV13 CASSLGMYAKGASYNSPLHF TGTGCCAGCAGCTTAGGGATGTATGCAAAGGGAGCATCCTATAATTCACCCCTCCACTTT
15 TRBD1 . TRBJ2-5 TRBV7-9 CASSLEGARVETQYF TGTGCCAGCAGCTTAGAGGGGGCTCGGGTAGAGACCCAGTACTTC
15 . few TRBJ1-4 TRBV6-4 CASSTTASGEEKLFF TGTGCCAGCAGTACTACAGCATCCGGGGAGGAAAAACTGTTTTTT
16 . . TRBJ2-3 TRBV9 CASSVGGRRATDTQYF TGTGCCAGCAGCGTAGGAGGCAGGCGGGCCACAGATACGCAGTATTTT
12 . . TRBJ1-3 TRBV19 CASRTDGNTIYF TGTGCCAGTAGGACAGATGGAAACACCATATATTTT
15 TRBD2 . TRBJ2-5 TRBV18 CASSPRAGIPETQYF TGTGCCAGCTCACCACGAGCGGGGATCCCAGAGACCCAGTACTTC
14 TRBD1 . TRBJ2-7 TRBV28 CASRSRGRSYEQYF TGTGCCAGCCGATCCAGGGGGCGCTCCTACGAGCAGTACTTC
15 TRBD1 . TRBJ1-6 TRBV6-5 CASGNPQGANSPLHF TGTGCCAGCGGGAATCCACAGGGGGCTAATTCACCCCTCCACTTT
13 . once TRBJ1-5 TRBV12-3/TRBV12-4 CASSRGVGQPQHF TGTGCCAGCAGTCGCGGGGTGGGGCAGCCCCAGCATTTT
12 . . TRBJ2-5 TRBV30 CAWTGVQETQYF TGTGCCTGGACAGGGGTCCAAGAGACCCAGTACTTC
13 TRBD1 . TRBJ1-1 TRBV19 CASSTTGAQGAFF TGTGCCAGTAGTACAACAGGGGCCCAAGGGGCTTTCTTT
16 . . TRBJ2-3 TRBV19 CASTRRGMMVSDTQYF TGTGCCAGTACCCGTAGGGGGATGATGGTATCAGATACGCAGTATTTT
12 . . TRBJ1-2 TRBV5-5 CASTQTDYGYTF TGTGCCAGCACTCAGACAGACTATGGCTACACCTTC
14 TRBD2 . TRBJ2-3 TRBV2 CASRKAGGTDTQYF TGTGCCAGCAGAAAAGCGGGGGGCACAGATACGCAGTATTTT
13 . . TRBJ2-2 TRBV14 CASSQSLGGELFF TGTGCCAGCAGCCAATCCCTAGGCGGGGAGCTGTTTTTT
14 . . TRBJ2-7 TRBV7-6 CASSAAGPGGEQYF TGTGCCAGCAGTGCAGCGGGCCCTGGGGGCGAGCAGTACTTC
15 TRBD1 . TRBJ2-2 TRBV27 CASSPGQGFTGELFF TGTGCCAGCAGCCCGGGACAGGGCTTCACCGGGGAGCTGTTTTTT
13 . . TRBJ1-4 TRBV20-1 CSASGEANEKLFF TGCAGTGCTAGTGGCGAGGCTAATGAAAAACTGTTTTTT
15 . few TRBJ2-1 TRBV4-1 CASSLTSKRDHEQFF TGCGCCAGCAGCCTGACTAGTAAGCGCGATCATGAGCAGTTCTTC
13 TRBD1 few TRBJ1-2 TRBV18 CASSPIQGDGYTF TGTGCCAGCTCGCCGATCCAGGGGGACGGCTACACCTTC
15 . . TRBJ2-1 TRBV10-3 CAINRRDGVYNEQFF TGTGCCATCAACCGCCGTGACGGGGTCTACAATGAGCAGTTCTTC
15 . . TRBJ1-4 TRBV7-8 CASSLFGRDFEKLFF TGTGCCAGCAGCTTATTCGGCAGGGATTTTGAAAAACTGTTTTTT
13 TRBD1 . TRBJ2-2 TRBV28 CASRTGVTGELFF TGTGCCAGTCGGACAGGGGTCACCGGGGAGCTGTTTTTT
17 TRBD2 . TRBJ2-7 TRBV3-1/TRBV3-2 CASSQGPVTSGIHEQYF TGTGCCAGCAGCCAAGGCCCGGTGACTAGCGGGATTCACGAGCAGTACTTC
18 TRBD2 . TRBJ2-1 TRBV7-9 CASSPRPGTSGILNEQFF TGTGCCAGCAGCCCACGCCCCGGGACTAGCGGGATCCTCAATGAGCAGTTCTTC
15 . . TRBJ2-3 TRBV7-3 CASSRDSHPTDTQYF TGTGCCAGCAGCAGAGACAGCCACCCCACAGATACGCAGTATTTT
15 TRBD1 . TRBJ1-6 TRBV2 CASSGAGQLNSPLHF TGTGCCAGCAGTGGGGCGGGACAGTTAAATTCACCCCTCCACTTT
14 . . TRBJ2-2 TRBV5-1 CASSLQGNTGELFF TGCGCCAGCAGCTTACAGGGGAACACCGGGGAGCTGTTTTTT
16 TRBD2 . TRBJ2-1 TRBV11-3 CASSVGGTSAFNEQFF TGTGCCAGCAGCGTGGGGGGGACTAGCGCCTTCAATGAGCAGTTCTTC
15 . few TRBJ1-2 TRBV2 CASSEQGGGGYGYTF TGTGCCAGCAGTGAACAAGGGGGTGGTGGCTATGGCTACACCTTC
13 . . TRBJ2-3 TRBV12-3/TRBV12-4 CASSSEDSDTQYF TGTGCCAGCAGTTCCGAGGACTCAGATACGCAGTATTTT